The 20 T cell receptor beta chains below were found in one sample sequenced in a study of control samples from healthy donors and cancer patients. Repertoires were generated with immunoSEQ multiplex PCR, while TCRdb's copy carries only in-frame clones and drops some. Of approximately 98,000 clones listed, about 80% were seen once; the top ten hold about 7%. Sequencing was performed on blood. The receptors were sampled from a man aged 18 to 29 in good health.

The chain has TRBV7-2 and TRBJ2-3; 10 positions agree with TRBD2. From germline, CDR1 is SGHTA and CDR2 FQGNSA. Unmatched junction bases numbered 6, after V lost 5 bases and J lost 4 bases. This CDR3 is 15 amino acids long. The CDR3 protein is CASSMLAGAPDTQYF. DNA of the CDR3: TGTGCCAGCAGCATGCTAGCGGGGGCCCCAGATACGCAGTATTTT.

The gene calls are TRBV6-4 and TRBJ2-2, with TRBD2 matching over 7 bases. Germline CDR1 and CDR2: MRHNA and SNTAGT. The CDR3 has 14 residues. J lost 5 bases, V lost 8 bases, and 8 bases had no gene match. DNA for the CDR3: TGTGCCAGCGGGTGGGACTATAGGACCGGGGAGCTGTTTTTT. This codes for CASGWDYRTGELFF.

DNA of the CDR3: TGTGCCAGCAGTGCCTTTTTGCCGGGACAGGGAGGGGATACGCAGTATTTT. Its translation: CASSAFLPGQGGDTQYF. The V call is TRBV6-1, the J call TRBJ2-3, with 9 positions matching TRBD1. Germline CDR1 is MNHNS and CDR2 is SASEGT. This CDR3 contains 17 residues. The trim removed 4 bases at V and 6 bases at J, leaving 14 bases unmatched.

As DNA, the CDR3 is TGTGCCAGTCACAGCCCCAATCAGCCCCAGCATTTT. Its translation: CASHSPNQPQHF. The chain combines TRBV19 with TRBJ1-5; D remains unclear. This CDR3 has 12 residues. Looked up from germline, CDR1 is LNHDA and CDR2 is SQIVND (reference sequence). The germline V and J ends were trimmed by 8 bases and 3 bases, with 8 bases remaining between them.

This clone was seen a handful of times. The chain has TRBV4-1 and TRBJ1-6; D unclear. The V end was cut by 1 base, the J end by 10 bases, with 8 bases between. The germline CDR1 and CDR2 sequences are MGHRA and YSYEKL. CDR3 length equals 13 residues. In DNA form, the CDR3 reads TGCGCCAGCAGCCAAGGGGTAACCTCACCCCTCCACTTT. Amino acid sequence: CASSQGVTSPLHF.

The gene calls are TRBV30 and TRBJ1-1; TRBD1 might be the D (5 bases). Germline V lookup: CDR1 GTSNPN, CDR2 SVGIG (reference sequence). The CDR3 totals 15 residues. Trimming took off 6 bases at V and 4 bases at J, with 21 bases between the two ends. CDR3 DNA: TGTGCCTGTCTCCCGGGCAGGGACCAGAGCACTGAAGCTTTCTTT. It encodes CACLPGRDQSTEAFF.

CDR3 coding DNA: TGTGCCAGCAGTGAATGGGCAGGGGGCCCCTCCACTGAAGCTTTCTTT. It translates to CASSEWAGGPSTEAFF. The chain is built from TRBV2 and TRBJ1-1, with 8 bases identical to TRBD1. Trimming cost V 2 bases and J 4 bases; bases outside gene matches: 9. The CDR3 loop spans 16 amino acids. Germline values: CDR1 SNHLY, CDR2 FYNNEI.

This rearrangement joins TRBV4-3 to TRBJ1-3, with 8 bases aligning to TRBD1. The trim removed 4 bases at V and 0 bases at J, leaving 2 bases unmatched. The CDR3 is 15 amino acids. CDR1 and CDR2 from the germline V gene are LGHNA and YSLEER. The CDR3 DNA sequence: TGCGCCAGCAGCCCCGGGACAGGCTCTGGAAACACCATATATTTT. This gives the protein CASSPGTGSGNTIYF.

This clone appeared once. The V gene is TRBV6-1, the J gene TRBJ2-2, with D perhaps TRBD2 (5 bases). The ends were cut back, 3 bases at V and 3 bases at J, with 8 bases in the middle. The CDR3 length is 14 residues. CDR1 and CDR2 from the germline V gene are MNHNS and SASEGT. DNA of the CDR3: TGTGCCAGCAGTGACCGGGGTTACACCGGGGAGCTGTTTTTT. This encodes CASSDRGYTGELFF.

This clone was seen only a few times. V and J are TRBV6-5 and TRBJ2-7; 7 bases fit TRBD1. This CDR3 has 12 amino acids. The germline gives CDR1 MNHEY, CDR2 SVGAGI. V was pared by 5 bases and J by 12 bases, with 10 bases of the junction left unmatched. This chain's CDR3 is CASSTRQGLRYF. In nucleotides, the CDR3 is TGTGCCAGCAGTACACGACAGGGCCTTAGGTACTTC.

The CDR3 bases are TGTGCCTGGAGTGCAAGGGGGGGTGCCAGCAATCAGCCCCAGCATTTT. Its protein is CAWSARGGASNQPQHF. The rearrangement uses TRBV30 and TRBJ1-5, with D possibly matching TRBD1 (6 bases). Germline assignment: CDR1 GTSNPN and CDR2 SVGIG (reference sequence). The CDR3 loop spans 16 amino acids. V was pared by 1 base and J by 1 base, with 14 bases between. The whole variable domain, filled in from reference TRBV30 and TRBJ1-5, reads SQTIHQWPATLVQPVGSPLSLECTVEGTSNPNLYWYRQAAGRGLQLLFYSVGIGQISSEVPQNLSASRPQDRQFILSSKKLLLSDSGFYLCAWSARGGASNQPQHFGDGTRLSIL.

The chain is built from TRBV14 and TRBJ2-5; a weak D match, TRBD2 (6 bases). The germline V and J ends were trimmed by 5 bases and 4 bases, with 14 bases remaining between them. Germline V gives CDR1 SGHDN, CDR2 FVKESK. This CDR3 has 14 amino acids. The CDR3 sequence: CASSYYGSRETQYF. Written as DNA, the CDR3 is TGTGCCAGCAGCTACTACGGGAGCAGAGAGACCCAGTACTTC. Looking up the rest from reference TRBV14 and TRBJ2-5 gives the full variable domain: EAGVTQFPSHSVIEKGQTVTLRCDPISGHDNLYWYRRVMGKEIKFLLHFVKESKQDESGMPNNRFLAERTGGTYSTLKVQPAELEDSGVYFCASSYYGSRETQYFGPGTRLLVL.

This clone came up a few times. The V and J genes are TRBV5-1 and TRBJ2-1; TRBD1 is a possible D gene (7 bases). V lost 8 bases and J 4 bases, leaving 16 bases between the germline ends. Germline assignment: CDR1 SGHRS and CDR2 YFSETQ. There are 14 residues in the CDR3. The CDR3 region is CASGAGQRYNEQFF. Here the CDR3 DNA reads TGCGCCAGTGGCGCGGGACAGCGTTACAATGAGCAGTTCTTC.

V is TRBV28 and J is TRBJ1-2, with 8 bases matching TRBD1. V trimming: 5 bases; J trimming: 6 bases; junction bases outside the gene matches: 14. The CDR3 has 16 amino acids. Germline V gives CDR1 MDHEN, CDR2 SYDVKM. The CDR3 nucleotides read TGTGCCAGCAGTGGTTTCGAGGGCAGGGGGCGGAATGGCTACACCTTC. It specifies CASSGFEGRGRNGYTF.

This chain joins TRBV2 and TRBJ2-2, with 7 nucleotides matching TRBD1. CDR1 is SNHLY, CDR2 FYNNEI, per germline. With V trimmed by 6 bases and J by 8 bases, 6 bases remained unmatched. CDR3 size: 13 residues. The CDR3 nucleotides are TGTGCCAGCAGGGCACAGGGGTGGGGGGAGCTGTTTTTT. Its protein product is CASRAQGWGELFF.

The rearrangement uses TRBV12-3 or TRBV12-4 and TRBJ2-2, with 8 positions matching TRBD1. The junction had 0 bases not matched to a gene; V was cut back by 8 bases and J by 1 base. The CDR3 has 13 residues. The CDR3 sequence is CASGTGNTGELFF. In DNA form, the CDR3 reads TGTGCCAGCGGGACAGGGAACACCGGGGAGCTGTTTTTT.

This chain joins TRBV5-1 and TRBJ2-7; 12 nucleotides line up with TRBD1. Per the germline V gene, CDR1 is SGHRS and CDR2 is YFSETQ. The J segment lost 1 base and the V segment lost 0 bases, leaving 11 bases of the junction unmatched. This CDR3 spans 19 amino acids. Here the CDR3 reads CASSLALGQGAPVSYEQYV. The CDR3 coding sequence is TGCGCCAGCAGCTTGGCCTTGGGACAGGGGGCCCCAGTGTCCTACGAGCAGTACGTC.

This clone was observed once. The V call is TRBV6-6, the J call TRBJ2-1, with TRBD1 identical over 9 bases. Germline V CDR1 and CDR2: MNHNY, SVGAGI (reference sequence). J gave up 4 bases and V 6 bases, and 7 bases lay outside the gene matches. This CDR3 has 15 residues. The DNA for the CDR3 is TGTGCCAGCAGAAACCGACAGGGGGGATACAATGAGCAGTTCTTC. Translating gives CASRNRQGGYNEQFF.

V gene TRBV3-1 (or the pseudogene TRBV3-2) combines with J gene TRBJ2-4, with 7 nucleotides matching TRBD1. Looked up from germline, CDR1 is LGHDT and CDR2 is YNNKEL (reference sequence). The V segment lost 9 bases and the J segment 9 bases; nucleotides outside the gene matches: 11. The CDR3 sequence is 13 residues long. DNA of the CDR3: TGTGCCAGTTCGACAGGGTATAAGGGCATTCAGTACTTC. Encoded protein: CASSTGYKGIQYF.

This clone was picked up a small number of times. The chain is built from TRBV5-1 and TRBJ2-1; 7 bases fit TRBD1. With 3 bases clipped from V and 0 bases from J, the junction kept 18 bases outside the gene matches. Germline loops: CDR1 SGHRS, CDR2 YFSETQ. The CDR3 totals 20 residues. CDR3 nucleotide sequence: TGCGCCAGCAGCTCATTGGGACAGAACCCCACTCTTAGCTCCTACAATGAGCAGTTCTTC. As protein: CASSSLGQNPTLSSYNEQFF.